This TCR beta chain derives from a study of OX40 agonist ivuxolimab in advanced cancers. Whole-study results and caveats: Clones of CD4+ and CD8+ blood T cells grew by week 6 at doses of 0.1 to 3.0 mg/kg.

Profiling relied on immunoSEQ multiplex PCR, and the TCRdb table lists in-frame clones only, not all of them. The sample shows around 94,000 clones, around 86% of them seen only once. The V and J ends lost 3 bases and 8 bases respectively, with 8 bases between them. The germline gives CDR1 SGHNT, CDR2 YYREEE (reference sequence). This CDR3 region has 12 residues. On this clone: Antigen specificity is unknown.

The chain couples TRBV5-4 to TRBJ1-4; D possibly corresponds to TRBD1 (5 bases). This TCR came from an adult with an advanced solid tumor such as melanoma, head and neck, liver or kidney cancer. The sequences come from CD4+ or CD8+ T cells sorted from blood, collected in a trial of the OX40 agonist ivuxolimab. The CDR3 protein is CASSSSGEKLFF. The CDR3 DNA is TGTGCCAGCAGCTCTTCAGGGGAAAAACTGTTTTTT.